The 2 T cell receptor beta chains in this list originate from one sample, sequenced in a study of PD-L1 blockade in urothelial cancer. Method: immunoSEQ multiplex PCR; TCRdb's copy keeps in-frame clones and lacks some. The sample has about 100,000 clones; around 82% are singletons. This specimen consisted of PBMCs, obtained around atezolizumab (anti-PD-L1) treatment. The receptors derive from a middle-aged man with urothelial cancer.

The rearrangement links TRBV6-4 to TRBJ2-1; TRBD2 matches at 11 bases. The germline gives CDR1 MRHNA, CDR2 SNTAGT. The CDR3 sequence is 16 residues long. Germline trimming cut 4 bases from V and 0 bases from J; bases unmatched to any gene: 2. CDR3 nucleotides: TGTGCCAGCAGTGGGACTAGCGGGTTCTCCTACAATGAGCAGTTCTTC. Translation gives CASSGTSGFSYNEQFF.

Remarks on this clone: Other DNA variants within this sample encode the same CDR3. The J gene is TRBJ2-3, the V gene TRBV2; 7 positions agree with TRBD1. The V and J ends lost 6 bases and 3 bases, in that order; junction bases with no gene match: 9. CDR1 is SNHLY and CDR2 is FYNNEI in the germline V gene. This CDR3 has 15 amino acids. CDR3 nucleotides: TGTGCCAGCAGGGGAACAGGGGTCAGGACAGATACGCAGTATTTT. Translation: CASRGTGVRTDTQYF.